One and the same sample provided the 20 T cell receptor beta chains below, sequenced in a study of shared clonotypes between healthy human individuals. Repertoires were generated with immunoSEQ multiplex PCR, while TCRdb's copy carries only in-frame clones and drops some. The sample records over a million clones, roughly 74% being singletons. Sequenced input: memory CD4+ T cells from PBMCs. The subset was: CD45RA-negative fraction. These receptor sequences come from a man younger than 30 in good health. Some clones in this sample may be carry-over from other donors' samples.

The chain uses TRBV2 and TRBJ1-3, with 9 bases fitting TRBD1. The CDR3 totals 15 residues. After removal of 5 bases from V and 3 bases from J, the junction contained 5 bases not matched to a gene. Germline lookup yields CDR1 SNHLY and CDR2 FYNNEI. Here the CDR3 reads CASSIQGADGNTIYF. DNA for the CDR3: TGTGCCAGCAGTATACAGGGGGCCGATGGAAACACCATATATTTT. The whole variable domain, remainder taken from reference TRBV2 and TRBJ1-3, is EPEVTQTPSHQVTQMGQEVILRCVPISNHLYFYWYRQILGQKVEFLVSFYNNEISEKSEIFDDQFSVERPDGSNFTLKIRSTKLEDSAMYFCASSIQGADGNTIYFGEGSWLTVV.

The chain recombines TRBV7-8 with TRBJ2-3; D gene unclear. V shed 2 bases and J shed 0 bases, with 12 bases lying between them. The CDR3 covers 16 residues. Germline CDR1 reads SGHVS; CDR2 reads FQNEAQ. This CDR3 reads CASSLSTPGSTDTQYF. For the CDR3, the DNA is TGTGCCAGCAGCTTAAGTACCCCGGGCAGCACAGATACGCAGTATTTT.

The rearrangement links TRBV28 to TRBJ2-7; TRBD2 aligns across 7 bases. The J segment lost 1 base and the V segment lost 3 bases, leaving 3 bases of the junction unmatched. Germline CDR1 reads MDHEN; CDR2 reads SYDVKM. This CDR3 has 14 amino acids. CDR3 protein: CASSFGGESYEQYF. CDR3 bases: TGTGCCAGCAGTTTTGGGGGGGAGTCCTACGAGCAGTACTTC.

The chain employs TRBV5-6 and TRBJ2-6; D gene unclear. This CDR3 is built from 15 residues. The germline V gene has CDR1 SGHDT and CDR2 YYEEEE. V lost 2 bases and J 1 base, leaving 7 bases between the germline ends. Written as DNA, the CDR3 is TGTGCCAGCAGCTTAAGGTTATCTGGGGCCAACGTCCTGACTTTC. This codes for CASSLRLSGANVLTF.

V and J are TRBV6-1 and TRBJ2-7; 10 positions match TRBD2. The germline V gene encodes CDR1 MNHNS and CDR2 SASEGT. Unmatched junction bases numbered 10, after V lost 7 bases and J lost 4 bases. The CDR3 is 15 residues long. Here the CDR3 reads CASTAAGTSAYEQYF. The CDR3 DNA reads TGTGCCAGCACCGCGGCGGGGACTAGCGCTTACGAGCAGTACTTC.

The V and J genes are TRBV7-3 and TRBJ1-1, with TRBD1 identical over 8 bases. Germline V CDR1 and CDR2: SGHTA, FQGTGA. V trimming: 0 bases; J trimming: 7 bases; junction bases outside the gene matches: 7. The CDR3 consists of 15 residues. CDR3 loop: CASSLTLGQGDEAFF. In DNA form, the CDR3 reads TGTGCCAGCAGCTTAACCCTCGGACAGGGCGATGAAGCTTTCTTT.

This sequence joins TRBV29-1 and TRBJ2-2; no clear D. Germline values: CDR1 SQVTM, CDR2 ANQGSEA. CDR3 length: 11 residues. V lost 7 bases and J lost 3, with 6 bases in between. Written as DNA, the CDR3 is TGCAGCGCCCAGTACACCGGGGAGCTGTTTTTT. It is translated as CSAQYTGELFF.

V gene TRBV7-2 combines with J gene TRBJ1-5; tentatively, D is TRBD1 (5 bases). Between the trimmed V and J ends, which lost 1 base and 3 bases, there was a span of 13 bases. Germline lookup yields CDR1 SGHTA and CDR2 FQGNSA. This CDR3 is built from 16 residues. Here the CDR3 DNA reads TGTGCCAGCAGCTTAGTTTTTGACAGAGACAATCAGCCCCAGCATTTT. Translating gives CASSLVFDRDNQPQHF.

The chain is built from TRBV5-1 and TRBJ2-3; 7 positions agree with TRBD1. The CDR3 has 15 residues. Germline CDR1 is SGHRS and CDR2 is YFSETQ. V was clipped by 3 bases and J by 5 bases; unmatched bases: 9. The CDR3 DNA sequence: TGCGCCAGCAGCTCCACAGGGGACCCTATAGATACGCAGTATTTT. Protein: CASSSTGDPIDTQYF.

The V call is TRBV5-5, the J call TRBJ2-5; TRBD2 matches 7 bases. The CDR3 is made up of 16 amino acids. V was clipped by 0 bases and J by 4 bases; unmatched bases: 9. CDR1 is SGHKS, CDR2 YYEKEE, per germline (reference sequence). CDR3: CASSLGWEGEAETQYF. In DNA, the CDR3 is TGTGCCAGCAGCTTGGGGTGGGAGGGAGAGGCAGAGACCCAGTACTTC. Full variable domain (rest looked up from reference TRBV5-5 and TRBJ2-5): DAGVTQSPTHLIKTRGQQVTLRCSPISGHKSVSWYQQVLGQGPQFIFQYYEKEERGRGNFPDRFSARQFPNYSSELNVNALLLGDSALYLCASSLGWEGEAETQYFGPGTRLLVL.

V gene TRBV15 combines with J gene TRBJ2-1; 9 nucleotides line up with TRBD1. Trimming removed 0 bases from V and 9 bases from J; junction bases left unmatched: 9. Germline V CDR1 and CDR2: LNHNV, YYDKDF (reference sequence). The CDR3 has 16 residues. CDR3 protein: CATSRDLGQGFAEQFF. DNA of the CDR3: TGTGCCACCAGCAGAGATTTAGGACAGGGGTTTGCTGAGCAGTTCTTC. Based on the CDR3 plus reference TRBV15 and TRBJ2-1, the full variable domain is DAMVIQNPRYQVTQFGKPVTLSCSQTLNHNVMYWYQQKSSQAPKLLFHYYDKDFNNEADTPDNFQSRRPNTSFCFLDIRSPGLGDTAMYLCATSRDLGQGFAEQFFGPGTRLTVL.

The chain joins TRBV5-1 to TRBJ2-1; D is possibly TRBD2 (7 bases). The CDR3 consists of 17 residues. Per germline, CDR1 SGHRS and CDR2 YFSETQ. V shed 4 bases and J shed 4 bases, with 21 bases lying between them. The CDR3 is CASSRGATGGAYNEQFF. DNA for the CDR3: TGCGCCAGCAGCCGGGGGGCTACGGGAGGAGCGTACAATGAGCAGTTCTTC.

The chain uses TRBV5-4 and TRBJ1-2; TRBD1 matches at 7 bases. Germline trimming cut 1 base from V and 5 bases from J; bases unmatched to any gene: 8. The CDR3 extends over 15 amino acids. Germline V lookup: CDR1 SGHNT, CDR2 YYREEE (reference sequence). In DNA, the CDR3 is TGTGCCAGCAGCTTGCCATCAACAGGGGCGTATGGCTACACCTTC. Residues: CASSLPSTGAYGYTF. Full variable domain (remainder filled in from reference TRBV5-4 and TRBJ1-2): ETGVTQSPTHLIKTRGQQVTLRCSSQSGHNTVSWYQQALGQGPQFIFQYYREEENGRGNFPPRFSGLQFPNYSSELNVNALELDDSALYLCASSLPSTGAYGYTFGSGTRLTVV.

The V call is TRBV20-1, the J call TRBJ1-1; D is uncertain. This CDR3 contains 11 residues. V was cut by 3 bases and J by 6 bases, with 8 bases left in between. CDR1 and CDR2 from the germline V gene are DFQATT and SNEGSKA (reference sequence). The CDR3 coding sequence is TGCAGTGCTAGTCCCCGCGCTGAAGCTTTCTTT. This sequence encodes CSASPRAEAFF.

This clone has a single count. The CDR3 region has the DNA TGTGCCAGCAGCGCCGAGCGCCAAGAGACCCAGTACTTC. Translating it yields CASSAERQETQYF. This chain uses TRBV9 with TRBJ2-5; D remains ambiguous. The CDR3 covers 13 residues. Germline V gene data show CDR1 as SGDLS and CDR2 as YYNGEE. The V and J ends lost 3 bases and 1 base respectively, with 7 bases between them.

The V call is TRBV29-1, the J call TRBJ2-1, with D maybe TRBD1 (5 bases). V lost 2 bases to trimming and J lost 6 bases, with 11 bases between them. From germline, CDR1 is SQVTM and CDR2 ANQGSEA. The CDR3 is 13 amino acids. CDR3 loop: CSVEYQGINEQFF. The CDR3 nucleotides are TGCAGCGTTGAATATCAGGGTATCAATGAGCAGTTCTTC.

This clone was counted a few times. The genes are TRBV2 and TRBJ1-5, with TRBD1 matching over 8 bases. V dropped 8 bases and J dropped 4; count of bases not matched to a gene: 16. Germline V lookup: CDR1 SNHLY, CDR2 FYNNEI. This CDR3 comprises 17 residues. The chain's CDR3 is CASGADRVVKSNQPQHF. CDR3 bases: TGTGCCAGCGGGGCGGACAGGGTGGTGAAATCGAATCAGCCCCAGCATTTT.

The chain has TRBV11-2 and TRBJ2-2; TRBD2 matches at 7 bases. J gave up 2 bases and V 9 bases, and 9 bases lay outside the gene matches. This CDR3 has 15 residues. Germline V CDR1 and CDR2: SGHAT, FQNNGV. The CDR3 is CASNSWGGNTGELFF. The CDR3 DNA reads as TGTGCCAGTAACTCCTGGGGGGGTAACACCGGGGAGCTGTTTTTT.

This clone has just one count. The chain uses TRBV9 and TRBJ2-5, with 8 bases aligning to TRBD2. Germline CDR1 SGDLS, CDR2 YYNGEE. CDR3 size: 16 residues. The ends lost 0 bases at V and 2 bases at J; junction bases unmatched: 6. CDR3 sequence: CASSVGLAGFQETQYF. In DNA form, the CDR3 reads TGTGCCAGCAGCGTAGGTCTAGCGGGCTTTCAAGAGACCCAGTACTTC.

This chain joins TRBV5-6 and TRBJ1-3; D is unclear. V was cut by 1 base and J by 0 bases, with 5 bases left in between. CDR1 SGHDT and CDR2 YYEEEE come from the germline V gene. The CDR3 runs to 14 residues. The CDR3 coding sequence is TGTGCCAGCAGCTTGTACTCCTCTGGAAACACCATATATTTT. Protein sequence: CASSLYSSGNTIYF.